This passage covers 8 T cell receptor beta chains from one sample sequenced in a study of blood T cells in healthy people across ages. A J-beta primer mix and a sample-barcoded 5' primer were used in a second PCR of roughly 6 to 11 cycles. MiXCR was run by TCRdb on the 5' RACE reads, yielding one entry per CDR3 protein. The sample contains some 730,000 distinct CDR3 sequences, about 24% of which appear only once. Sequences were obtained from blood. The receptors were sampled from a man in his 70s in good health.

This clonotype is a singleton in its sample. The chain joins TRBV19 to TRBJ1-5; D gene unclear. The CDR3 runs to 12 residues. V lost 7 bases and J lost 4, with 8 bases in between. Germline loops: CDR1 LNHDA, CDR2 SQIVND (reference sequence). The CDR3 is CASKAENQPQHF. CDR3 in DNA: TGTGCCAGTAAGGCAGAAAATCAGCCCCAGCATTTT.

V gene TRBV4-2 combines with J gene TRBJ2-5, with 10 bases that match TRBD2. V gave up 4 bases and J gave up 4 bases; unmatched junction bases: 9. CDR1 LGHNA and CDR2 YNFKEQ come from the germline V gene. The CDR3 is 16 residues long. The CDR3: CASSPGTSVMRETQYF. CDR3 bases: TGTGCCAGCAGCCCAGGGACTAGCGTGATGCGAGAGACCCAGTACTTC.

In this sample, this clonotype turned up a few times. V usage is TRBV6-6 and J usage is TRBJ1-1, with 11 bases identical to TRBD1. Germline assignment: CDR1 MNHNY and CDR2 SVGAGI (reference sequence). This CDR3 is built from 13 residues. Losses at the gene ends were 5 bases for V and 12 bases for J; bases not matched to a gene: 8. The DNA for the CDR3 is TGTGCCAGCAGTACGGACAGGGGGCGGGGAACTTTCTTT. Its protein is CASSTDRGRGTFF.

This clonotype was counted between two and nine times. V is TRBV20-1 and J is TRBJ2-5; no clear D. There are 15 residues in the CDR3. V was trimmed by 0 bases and J by 5 bases, leaving 16 bases between them. The germline V gene has CDR1 DFQATT and CDR2 SNEGSKA (reference sequence). CDR3 loop: CSAREFRSPQETQYF. The CDR3 region has the DNA TGCAGTGCTAGAGAGTTTAGAAGTCCCCAGGAGACCCAGTACTTC.

This clonotype was seen ten or more times. J is TRBJ2-1 and V is TRBV5-1; a weak D match, TRBD2 (5 bases). The CDR3 runs 14 residues. Between the trimmed V and J ends, which lost 0 bases and 7 bases, there was a span of 11 bases. The germline V gene encodes CDR1 SGHRS and CDR2 YFSETQ. As DNA, the CDR3 is TGCGCCAGCAGCTTGGTTGAGGGTAATAATGAGCAGTTCTTC. It translates to CASSLVEGNNEQFF.

The V and J genes are TRBV5-1 and TRBJ2-2; 7 bases line up with TRBD1. CDR3 size: 16 residues. V dropped 2 bases and J dropped 0; count of bases not matched to a gene: 4. Germline V gene lookup returns CDR1 SGHRS and CDR2 YFSETQ. The DNA for the CDR3 is TGCGCCAGCAGCTTCACCGGGACAGCGAACACCGGGGAGCTGTTTTTT. This encodes CASSFTGTANTGELFF.

The chain has TRBV7-9 and TRBJ2-2, with 7 bases aligning to TRBD1. This CDR3 has 15 amino acids. V shed 3 bases and J 7 bases; nucleotides not matched to a gene: 8. Per the germline V gene, CDR1 is SEHNR and CDR2 is FQNEAQ (reference sequence). This CDR3 is CASSFPTGFNGELFF. CDR3 sequence (DNA): TGTGCCAGCAGCTTTCCGACAGGGTTCAACGGGGAGCTGTTTTTT. Filled out from reference TRBV7-9 and TRBJ2-2, the complete variable domain reads DTGVSQNPRHKITKRGQNVTFRCDPISEHNRLYWYRQTLGQGPEFLTYFQNEAQLEKSRLLSDRFSAERPKGSFSTLEIQRTEQGDSAMYLCASSFPTGFNGELFFGEGSRLTVL.

In its sample, this clonotype was seen many times. The V call is TRBV7-2, the J call TRBJ2-3; 8 bases are shared with TRBD1. CDR3 length equals 14 residues. The ends lost 4 bases at V and 5 bases at J; junction bases unmatched: 5. Germline-derived CDR1 and CDR2 are SGHTA and FQGNSA. The CDR3 DNA reads as TGTGCCAGCAGCTCCGGGACAGGTGGAGATACGCAGTATTTT. Protein sequence: CASSSGTGGDTQYF. The whole variable domain, filled in from reference TRBV7-2 and TRBJ2-3, reads GAGVSQSPSNKVTEKGKDVELRCDPISGHTALYWYRQSLGQGLEFLIYFQGNSAPDKSGLPSDRFSAERTGGSVSTLTIQRTQQEDSAVYLCASSSGTGGDTQYFGPGTRLTVL.